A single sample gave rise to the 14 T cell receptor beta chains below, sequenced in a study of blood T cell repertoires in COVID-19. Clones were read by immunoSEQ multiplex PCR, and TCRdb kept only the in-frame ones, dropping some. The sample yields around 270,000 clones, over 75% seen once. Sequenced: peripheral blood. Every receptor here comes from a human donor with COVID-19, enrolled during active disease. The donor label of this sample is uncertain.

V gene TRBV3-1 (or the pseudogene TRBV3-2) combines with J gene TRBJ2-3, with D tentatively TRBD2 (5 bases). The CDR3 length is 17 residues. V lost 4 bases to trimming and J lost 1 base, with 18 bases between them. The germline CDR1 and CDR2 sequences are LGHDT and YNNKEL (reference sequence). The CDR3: CASSRRRASAGTDTQYF. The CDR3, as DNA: TGTGCCAGCAGCCGGAGGCGGGCTAGTGCGGGCACAGATACGCAGTATTTT.

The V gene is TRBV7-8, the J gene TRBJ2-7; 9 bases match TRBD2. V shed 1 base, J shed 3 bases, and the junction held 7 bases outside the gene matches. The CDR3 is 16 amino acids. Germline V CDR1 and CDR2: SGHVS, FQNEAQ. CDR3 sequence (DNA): TGTGCCAGCAGCTTAGTCGGCGGGAGGGCCAGCTACGAGCAGTACTTC. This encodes CASSLVGGRASYEQYF.

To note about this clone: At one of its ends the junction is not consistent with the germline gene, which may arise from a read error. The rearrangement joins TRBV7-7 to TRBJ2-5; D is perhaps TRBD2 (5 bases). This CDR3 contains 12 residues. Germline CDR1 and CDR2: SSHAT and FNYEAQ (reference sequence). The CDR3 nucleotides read TGTGCTAGCAGCGCAGAGGGCGAGACCCAGTACTTC. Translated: CASSAEGETQYF.

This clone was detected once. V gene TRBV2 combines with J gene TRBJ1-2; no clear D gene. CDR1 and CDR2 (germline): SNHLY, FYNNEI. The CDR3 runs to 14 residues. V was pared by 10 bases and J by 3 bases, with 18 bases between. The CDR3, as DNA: TGTGCCAACGGGGAGAGGGAGTGGGACTATGGCTACACCTTC. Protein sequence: CANGEREWDYGYTF.

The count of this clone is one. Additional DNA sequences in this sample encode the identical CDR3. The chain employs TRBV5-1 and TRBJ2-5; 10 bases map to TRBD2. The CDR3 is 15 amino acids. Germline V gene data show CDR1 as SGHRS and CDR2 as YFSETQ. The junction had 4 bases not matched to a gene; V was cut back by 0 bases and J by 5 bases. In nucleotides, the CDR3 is TGCGCCAGCAGCTTGGGGACTAGCGGCCGGGAGACCCAGTACTTC. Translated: CASSLGTSGRETQYF.

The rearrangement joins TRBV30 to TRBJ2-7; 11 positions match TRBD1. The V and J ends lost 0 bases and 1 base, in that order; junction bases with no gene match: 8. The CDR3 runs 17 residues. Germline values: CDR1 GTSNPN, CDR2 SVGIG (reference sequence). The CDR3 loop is CAWSVRLGTGGSYEQYF. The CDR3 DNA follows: TGTGCCTGGAGTGTACGGCTCGGGACAGGGGGTTCCTACGAGCAGTACTTC.

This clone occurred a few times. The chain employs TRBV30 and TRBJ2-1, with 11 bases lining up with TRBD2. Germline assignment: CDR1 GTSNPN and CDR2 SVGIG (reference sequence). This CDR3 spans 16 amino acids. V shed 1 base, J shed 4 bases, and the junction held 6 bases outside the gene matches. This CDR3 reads CAWSAQLAGDYNEQFF. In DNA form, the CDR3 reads TGTGCCTGGAGTGCCCAACTAGCGGGAGATTACAATGAGCAGTTCTTC.

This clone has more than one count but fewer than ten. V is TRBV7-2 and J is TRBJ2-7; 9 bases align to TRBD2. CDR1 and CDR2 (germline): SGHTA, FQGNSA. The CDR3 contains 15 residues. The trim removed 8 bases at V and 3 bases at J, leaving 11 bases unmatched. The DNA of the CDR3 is TGTGCCAGCGGGGCTAGCGGGACGTTTTTCTACGAGCAGTACTTC. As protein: CASGASGTFFYEQYF.

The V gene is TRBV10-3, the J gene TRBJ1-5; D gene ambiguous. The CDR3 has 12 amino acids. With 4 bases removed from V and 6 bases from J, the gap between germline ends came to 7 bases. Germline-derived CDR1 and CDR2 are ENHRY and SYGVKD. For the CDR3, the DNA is TGTGCCATCAGTGCCACCGGTCAGCCCCAGCATTTT. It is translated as CAISATGQPQHF.

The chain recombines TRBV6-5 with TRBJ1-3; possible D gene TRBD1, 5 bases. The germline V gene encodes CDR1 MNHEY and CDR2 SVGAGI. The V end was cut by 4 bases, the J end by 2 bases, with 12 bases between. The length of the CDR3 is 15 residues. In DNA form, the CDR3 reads TGTGCCAGCAGTTCATCCTTAGGGGCTGGAAACACCATATATTTT. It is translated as CASSSSLGAGNTIYF.

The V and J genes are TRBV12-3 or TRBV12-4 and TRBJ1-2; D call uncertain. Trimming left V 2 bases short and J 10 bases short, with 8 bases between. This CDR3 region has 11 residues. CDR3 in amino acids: CASSLTEIYTF. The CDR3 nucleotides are TGTGCCAGCAGTTTAACCGAGATCTACACCTTC.

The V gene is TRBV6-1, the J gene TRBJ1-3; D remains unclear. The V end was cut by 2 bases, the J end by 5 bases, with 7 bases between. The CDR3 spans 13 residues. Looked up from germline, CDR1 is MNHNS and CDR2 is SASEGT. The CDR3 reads CASSESVRNTIYF. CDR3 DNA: TGTGCCAGCAGTGAAAGCGTTAGAAACACCATATATTTT.

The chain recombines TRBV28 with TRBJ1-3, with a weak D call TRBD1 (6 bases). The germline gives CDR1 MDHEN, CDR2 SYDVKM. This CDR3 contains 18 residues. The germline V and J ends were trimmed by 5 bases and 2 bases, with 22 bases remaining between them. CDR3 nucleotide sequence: TGTGCCAGCAGTCGCCCCAACCCCAGGGGCTTCGCTGGAAACACCATATATTTT. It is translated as CASSRPNPRGFAGNTIYF.

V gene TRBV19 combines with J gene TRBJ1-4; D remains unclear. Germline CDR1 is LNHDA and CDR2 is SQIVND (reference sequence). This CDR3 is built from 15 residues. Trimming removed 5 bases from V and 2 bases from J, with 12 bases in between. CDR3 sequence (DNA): TGTGCCAGTAGTCCCCGGGTGGCGACTAATGAAAAACTGTTTTTT. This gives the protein CASSPRVATNEKLFF. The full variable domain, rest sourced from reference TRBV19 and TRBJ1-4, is DGGITQSPKYLFRKEGQNVTLSCEQNLNHDAMYWYRQDPGQGLRLIYYSQIVNDFQKGDIAEGYSVSREKKESFPLTVTSAQKNPTAFYLCASSPRVATNEKLFFGSGTQLSVL.